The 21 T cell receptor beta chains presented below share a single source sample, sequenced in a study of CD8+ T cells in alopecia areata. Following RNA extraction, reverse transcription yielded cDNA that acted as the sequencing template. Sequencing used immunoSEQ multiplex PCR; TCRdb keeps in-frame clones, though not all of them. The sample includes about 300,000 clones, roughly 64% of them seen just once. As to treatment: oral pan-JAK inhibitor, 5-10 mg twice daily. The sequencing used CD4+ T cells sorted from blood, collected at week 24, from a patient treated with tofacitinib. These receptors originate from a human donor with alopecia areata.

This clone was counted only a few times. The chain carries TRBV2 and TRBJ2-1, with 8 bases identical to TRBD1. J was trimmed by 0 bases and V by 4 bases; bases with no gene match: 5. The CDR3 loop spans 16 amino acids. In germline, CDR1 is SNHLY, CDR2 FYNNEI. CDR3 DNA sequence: TGTGCCAGCAGTGGGGACAGGCCGAGCTCCTACAATGAGCAGTTCTTC. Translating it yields CASSGDRPSSYNEQFF.

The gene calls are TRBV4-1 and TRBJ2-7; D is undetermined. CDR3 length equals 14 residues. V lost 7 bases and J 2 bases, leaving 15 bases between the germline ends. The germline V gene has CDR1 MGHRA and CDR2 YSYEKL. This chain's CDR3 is CASKHELVAYEQYF. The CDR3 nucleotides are TGCGCCAGCAAACATGAACTGGTAGCCTACGAGCAGTACTTC.

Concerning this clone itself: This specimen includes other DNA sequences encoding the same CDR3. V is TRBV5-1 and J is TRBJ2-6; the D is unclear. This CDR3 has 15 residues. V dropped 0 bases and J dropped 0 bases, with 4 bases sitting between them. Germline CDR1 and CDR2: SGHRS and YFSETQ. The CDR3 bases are TGCGCCAGCAGCTTGGCGCTCTCTGGGGCCAACGTCCTGACTTTC. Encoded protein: CASSLALSGANVLTF.

This chain's CDR3 is CASSQGQDTQETQYF. CDR3 sequence (DNA): TGTGCCAGCAGCCAAGGCCAGGACACTCAAGAGACCCAGTACTTC. This chain uses TRBV14 with TRBJ2-5, with a weak D call TRBD1 (5 bases). Germline loops: CDR1 SGHDN, CDR2 FVKESK. V lost 1 base, J lost 2 bases, and 11 bases lay in between. The CDR3 sequence is 15 residues long.

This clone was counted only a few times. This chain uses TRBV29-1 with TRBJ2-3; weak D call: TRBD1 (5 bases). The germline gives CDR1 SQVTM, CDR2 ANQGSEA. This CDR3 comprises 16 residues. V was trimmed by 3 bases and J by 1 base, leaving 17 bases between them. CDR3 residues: CSVDRSRGYRTDTQYF. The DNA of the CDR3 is TGCAGCGTTGATCGGTCTAGGGGATACCGCACAGATACGCAGTATTTT.

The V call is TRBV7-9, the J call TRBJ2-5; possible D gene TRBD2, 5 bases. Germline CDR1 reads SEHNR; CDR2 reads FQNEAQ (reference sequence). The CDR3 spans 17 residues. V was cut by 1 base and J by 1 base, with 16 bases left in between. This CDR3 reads CASSLGAGGISQETQYF. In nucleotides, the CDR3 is TGTGCCAGCAGCTTAGGTGCAGGAGGAATCTCCCAAGAGACCCAGTACTTC.

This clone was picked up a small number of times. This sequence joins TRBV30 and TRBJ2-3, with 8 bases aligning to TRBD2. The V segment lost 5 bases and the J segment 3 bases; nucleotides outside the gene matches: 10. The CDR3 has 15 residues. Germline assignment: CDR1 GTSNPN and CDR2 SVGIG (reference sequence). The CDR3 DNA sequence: TGTGCCTGGTCCCCCGGCCCTAGCGGGACAGATACGCAGTATTTT. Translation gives CAWSPGPSGTDTQYF.

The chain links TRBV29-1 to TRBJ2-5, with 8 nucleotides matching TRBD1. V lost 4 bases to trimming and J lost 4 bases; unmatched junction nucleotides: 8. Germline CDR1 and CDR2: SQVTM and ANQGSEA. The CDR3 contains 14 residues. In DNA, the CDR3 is TGCAGCGTTGTATCAGGGGGCGCGTCAGAGACCCAGTACTTC. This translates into CSVVSGGASETQYF.

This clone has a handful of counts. CDR3 in amino acids: CASSEVSGEPYF. As DNA, the CDR3 is TGTGCCAGCAGTGAAGTGTCGGGGGAACCGTACTTC. The chain has TRBV6-1 and TRBJ2-7; D might be TRBD2 (6 bases). Germline assignment: CDR1 MNHNS and CDR2 SASEGT. The CDR3 is 12 residues long. Trimming shortened V by 1 base and J by 12 bases, and 13 bases separated the two germline ends.

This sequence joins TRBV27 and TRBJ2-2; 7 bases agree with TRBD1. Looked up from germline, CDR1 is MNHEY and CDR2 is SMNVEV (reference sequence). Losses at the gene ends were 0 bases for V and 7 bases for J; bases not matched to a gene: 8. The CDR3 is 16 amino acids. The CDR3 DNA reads TGTGCCAGCAGTTTATCGGGACAGTATTGGGGCGGGGAGCTGTTTTTT. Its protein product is CASSLSGQYWGGELFF.

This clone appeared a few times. In DNA form, the CDR3 reads TGCGCCAGCAGCTTGCAAAGGGAAGAGACCCAGTACTTC. It yields the protein CASSLQREETQYF. The genes are TRBV5-1 and TRBJ2-5; no clear D. The V end lost 1 base, the J end lost 3 bases, and 7 bases lay between the germline ends. Germline V CDR1 and CDR2: SGHRS, YFSETQ. The CDR3 totals 13 residues. Based on the CDR3 plus reference TRBV5-1 and TRBJ2-5, the full variable domain is KAGVTQTPRYLIKTRGQQVTLSCSPISGHRSVSWYQQTPGQGLQFLFEYFSETQRNKGNFPGRFSGRQFSNSRSEMNVSTLELGDSALYLCASSLQREETQYFGPGTRLLVL.

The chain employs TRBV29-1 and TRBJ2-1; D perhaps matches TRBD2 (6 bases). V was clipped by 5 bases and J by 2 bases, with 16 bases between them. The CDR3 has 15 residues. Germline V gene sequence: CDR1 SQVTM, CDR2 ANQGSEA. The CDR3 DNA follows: TGCAGCGTTTCCCTCGGGCGGGGCGCCTACAATGAGCAGTTCTTC. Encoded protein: CSVSLGRGAYNEQFF.

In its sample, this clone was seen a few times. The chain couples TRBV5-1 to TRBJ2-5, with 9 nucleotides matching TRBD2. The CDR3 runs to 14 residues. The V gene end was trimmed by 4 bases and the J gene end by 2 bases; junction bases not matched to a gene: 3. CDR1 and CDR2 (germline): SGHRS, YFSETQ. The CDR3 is CASSNSGGQETQYF. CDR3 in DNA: TGCGCCAGCAGCAACAGCGGGGGGCAAGAGACCCAGTACTTC.

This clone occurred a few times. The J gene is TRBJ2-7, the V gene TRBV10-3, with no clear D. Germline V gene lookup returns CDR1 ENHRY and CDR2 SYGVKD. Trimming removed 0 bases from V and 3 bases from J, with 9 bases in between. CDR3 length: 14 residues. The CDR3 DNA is TGTGCCATCAGTGAGTCCTACCGTCTCTACGAGCAGTACTTC. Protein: CAISESYRLYEQYF.

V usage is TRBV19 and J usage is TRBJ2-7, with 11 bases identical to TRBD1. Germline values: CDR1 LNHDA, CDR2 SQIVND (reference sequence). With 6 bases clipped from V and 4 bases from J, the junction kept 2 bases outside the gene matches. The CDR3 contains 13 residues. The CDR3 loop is CASSRDRGYEQYF. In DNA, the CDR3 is TGTGCCAGTAGCCGGGACAGGGGGTACGAGCAGTACTTC.

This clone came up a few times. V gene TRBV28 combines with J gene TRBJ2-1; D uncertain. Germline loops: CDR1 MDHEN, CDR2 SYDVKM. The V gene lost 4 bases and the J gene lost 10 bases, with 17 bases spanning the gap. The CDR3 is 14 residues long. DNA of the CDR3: TGTGCCAGCAGTTCCCCCCCTCCCGGCAGGGAGCAGTTCTTC. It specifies CASSSPPPGREQFF. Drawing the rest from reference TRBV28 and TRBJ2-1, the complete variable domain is DVKVTQSSRYLVKRTGEKVFLECVQDMDHENMFWYRQDPGLGLRLIYFSYDVKMKEKGDIPEGYSVSREKKERFSLILESASTNQTSMYLCASSSPPPGREQFFGPGTRLTVL.

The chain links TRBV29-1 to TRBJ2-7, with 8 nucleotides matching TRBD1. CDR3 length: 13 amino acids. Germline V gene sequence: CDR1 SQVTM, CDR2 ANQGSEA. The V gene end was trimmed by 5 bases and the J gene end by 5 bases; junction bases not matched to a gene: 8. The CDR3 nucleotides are TGCAGCGTTTCCCCACAGGGGGGCCACGAGCAGTACTTC. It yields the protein CSVSPQGGHEQYF.

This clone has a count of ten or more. In DNA, the CDR3 is TGTGCCAGCAGAGGGGAGGGTCAGCCCCAGCATTTT. Amino acid sequence: CASRGEGQPQHF. This sequence joins TRBV2 and TRBJ1-5, with D possibly being TRBD1 (5 bases). The germline V gene encodes CDR1 SNHLY and CDR2 FYNNEI. The CDR3 contains 12 residues. V lost 6 bases and J lost 6, with 9 bases in between.

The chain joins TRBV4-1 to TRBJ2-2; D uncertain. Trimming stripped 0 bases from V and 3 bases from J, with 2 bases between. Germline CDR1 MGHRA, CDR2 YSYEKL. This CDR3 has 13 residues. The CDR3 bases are TGCGCCAGCAGCCAAGATCACACCGGGGAGCTGTTTTTT. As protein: CASSQDHTGELFF.

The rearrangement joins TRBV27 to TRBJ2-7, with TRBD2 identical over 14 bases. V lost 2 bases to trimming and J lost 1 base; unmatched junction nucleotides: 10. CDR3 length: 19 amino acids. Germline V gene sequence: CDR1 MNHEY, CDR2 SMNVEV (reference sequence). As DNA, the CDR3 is TGTGCCAGCAGTTTACGACAGGACGGGACTAGCGGGGGTTCCTACGAGCAGTACTTC. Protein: CASSLRQDGTSGGSYEQYF.

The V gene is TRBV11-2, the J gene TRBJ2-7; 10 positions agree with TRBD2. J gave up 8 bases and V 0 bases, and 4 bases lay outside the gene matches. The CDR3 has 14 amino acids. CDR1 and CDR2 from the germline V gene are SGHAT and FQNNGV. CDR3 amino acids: CASSLDRGLAKQYF. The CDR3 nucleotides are TGTGCCAGCAGCTTAGATCGGGGACTAGCGAAGCAGTACTTC.